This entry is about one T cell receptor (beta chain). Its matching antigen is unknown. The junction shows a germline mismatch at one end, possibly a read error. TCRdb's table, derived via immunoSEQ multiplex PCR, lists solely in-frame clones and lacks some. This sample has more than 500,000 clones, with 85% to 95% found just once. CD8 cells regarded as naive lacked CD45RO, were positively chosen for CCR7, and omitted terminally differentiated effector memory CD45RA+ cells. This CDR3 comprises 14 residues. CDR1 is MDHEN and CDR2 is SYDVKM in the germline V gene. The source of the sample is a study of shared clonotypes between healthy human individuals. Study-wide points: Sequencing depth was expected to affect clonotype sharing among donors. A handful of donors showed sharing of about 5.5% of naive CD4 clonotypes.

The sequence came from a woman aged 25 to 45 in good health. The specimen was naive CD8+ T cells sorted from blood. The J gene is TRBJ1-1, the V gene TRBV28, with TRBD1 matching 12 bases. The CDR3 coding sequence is TGTGCCAGCAGTTTATACCTCCGGGACAGGGGGCTGCTCTTT. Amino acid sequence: CASSLYLRDRGLLF.